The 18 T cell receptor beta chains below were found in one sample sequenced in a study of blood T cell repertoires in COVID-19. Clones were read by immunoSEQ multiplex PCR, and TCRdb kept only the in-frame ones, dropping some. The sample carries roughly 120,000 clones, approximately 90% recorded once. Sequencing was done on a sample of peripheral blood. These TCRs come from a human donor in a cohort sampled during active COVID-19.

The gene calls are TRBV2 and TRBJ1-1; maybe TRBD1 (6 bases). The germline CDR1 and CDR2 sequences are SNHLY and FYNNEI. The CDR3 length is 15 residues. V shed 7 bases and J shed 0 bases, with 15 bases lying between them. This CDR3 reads CASIGYHRVNTEAFF. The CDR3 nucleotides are TGTGCCAGCATAGGGTATCACAGGGTGAACACTGAAGCTTTCTTT.

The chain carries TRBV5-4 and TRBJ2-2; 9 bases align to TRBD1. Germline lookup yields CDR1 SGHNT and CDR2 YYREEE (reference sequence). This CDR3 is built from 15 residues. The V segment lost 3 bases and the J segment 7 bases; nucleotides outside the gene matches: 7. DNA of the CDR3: TGTGCCAGCAGCTCCGGGACAGGGTGGAGCGGGGAGCTGTTTTTT. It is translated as CASSSGTGWSGELFF. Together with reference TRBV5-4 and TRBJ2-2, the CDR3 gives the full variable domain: ETGVTQSPTHLIKTRGQQVTLRCSSQSGHNTVSWYQQALGQGPQFIFQYYREEENGRGNFPPRFSGLQFPNYSSELNVNALELDDSALYLCASSSGTGWSGELFFGEGSRLTVL.

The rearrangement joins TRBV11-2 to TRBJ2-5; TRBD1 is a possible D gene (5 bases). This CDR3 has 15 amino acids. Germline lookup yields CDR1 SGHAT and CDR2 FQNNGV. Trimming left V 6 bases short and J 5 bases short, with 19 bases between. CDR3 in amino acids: CASRQRRQMGETQYF. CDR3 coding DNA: TGTGCCAGCAGACAAAGACGACAGATGGGGGAGACCCAGTACTTC.

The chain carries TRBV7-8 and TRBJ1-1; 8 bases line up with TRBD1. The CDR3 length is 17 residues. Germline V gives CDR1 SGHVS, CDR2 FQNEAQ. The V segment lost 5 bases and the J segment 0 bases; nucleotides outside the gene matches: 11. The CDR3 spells CASSTTGGFGLNTEAFF. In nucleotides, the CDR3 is TGTGCCAGCAGCACTACAGGGGGATTTGGATTGAACACTGAAGCTTTCTTT. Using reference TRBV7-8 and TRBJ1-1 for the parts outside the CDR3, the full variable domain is GAGVSQSPRYKVAKRGQDVALRCDPISGHVSLFWYQQALGQGPEFLTYFQNEAQLDKSGLPSDRFFAERPEGSVSTLKIQRTQQEDSAVYLCASSTTGGFGLNTEAFFGQGTRLTVV.

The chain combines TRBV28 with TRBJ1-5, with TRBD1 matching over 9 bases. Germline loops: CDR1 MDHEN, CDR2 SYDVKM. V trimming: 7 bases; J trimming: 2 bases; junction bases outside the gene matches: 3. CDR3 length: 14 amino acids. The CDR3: CASIRTGGNQPQHF. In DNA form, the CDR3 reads TGTGCCAGCATCCGGACAGGGGGCAATCAGCCCCAGCATTTT.

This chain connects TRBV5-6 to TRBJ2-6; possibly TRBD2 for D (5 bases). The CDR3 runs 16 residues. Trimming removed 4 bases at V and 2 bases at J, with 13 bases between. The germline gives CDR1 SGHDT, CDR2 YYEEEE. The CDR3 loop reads CASSGGGWAGANVLTF. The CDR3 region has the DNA TGTGCCAGCAGCGGCGGAGGCTGGGCTGGGGCCAACGTCCTGACTTTC.

The CDR3, as DNA: TGCGCCAGCACCGGGGGAGCAACCGAGCAGTACTTC. Translated: CASTGGATEQYF. This chain connects TRBV5-1 to TRBJ2-7; D perhaps matches TRBD2 (6 bases). Germline loops: CDR1 SGHRS, CDR2 YFSETQ. This CDR3 is built from 12 residues. The ends were cut back, 6 bases at V and 6 bases at J, with 13 bases in the middle.

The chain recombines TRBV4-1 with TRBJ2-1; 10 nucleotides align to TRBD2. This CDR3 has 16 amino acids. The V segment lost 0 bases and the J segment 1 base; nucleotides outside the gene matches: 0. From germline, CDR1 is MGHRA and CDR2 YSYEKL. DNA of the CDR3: TGCGCCAGCAGCCAAGAACTAGCGGGGTCCTACAATGAGCAGTTCTTC. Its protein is CASSQELAGSYNEQFF.

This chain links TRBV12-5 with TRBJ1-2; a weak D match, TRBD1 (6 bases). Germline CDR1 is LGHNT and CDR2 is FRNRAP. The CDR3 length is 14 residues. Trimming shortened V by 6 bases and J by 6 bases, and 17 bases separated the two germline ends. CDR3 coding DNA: TGTGCTAGTGGCCCTACAGGGACGCTGAATGGCTACACCTTC. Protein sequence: CASGPTGTLNGYTF.

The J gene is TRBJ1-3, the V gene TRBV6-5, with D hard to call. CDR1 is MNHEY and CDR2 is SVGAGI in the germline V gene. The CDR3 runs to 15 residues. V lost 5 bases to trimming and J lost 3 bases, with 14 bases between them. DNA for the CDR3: TGTGCCAGCAGTCCGCCGAGTCGAGGTGGAAACACCATATATTTT. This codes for CASSPPSRGGNTIYF.

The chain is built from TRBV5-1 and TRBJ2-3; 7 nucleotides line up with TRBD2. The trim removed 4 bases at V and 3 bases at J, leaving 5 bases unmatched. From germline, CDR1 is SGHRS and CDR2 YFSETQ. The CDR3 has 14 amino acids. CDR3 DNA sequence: TGCGCCAGCAGCGTCGGGGGGAATACAGATACGCAGTATTTT. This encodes CASSVGGNTDTQYF.

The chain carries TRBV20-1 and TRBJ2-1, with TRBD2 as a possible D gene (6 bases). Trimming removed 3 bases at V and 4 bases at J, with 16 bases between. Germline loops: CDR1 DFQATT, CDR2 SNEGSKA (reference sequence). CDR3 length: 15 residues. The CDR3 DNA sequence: TGCAGTGCTAGTCACCCTAGCGTTTGGTACAATGAGCAGTTCTTC. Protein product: CSASHPSVWYNEQFF.

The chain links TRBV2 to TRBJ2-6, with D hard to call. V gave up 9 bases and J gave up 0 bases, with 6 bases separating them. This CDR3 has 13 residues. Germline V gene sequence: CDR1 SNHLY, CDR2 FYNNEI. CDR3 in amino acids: CARRSSGANVLTF. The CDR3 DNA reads TGTGCCAGGAGGAGCTCTGGGGCCAACGTCCTGACTTTC.

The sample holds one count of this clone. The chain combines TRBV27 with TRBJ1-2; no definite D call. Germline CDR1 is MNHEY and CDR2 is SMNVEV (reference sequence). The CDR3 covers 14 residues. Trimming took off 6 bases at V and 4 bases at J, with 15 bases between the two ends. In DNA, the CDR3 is TGTGCCAGCAGCTCCGCGGGCCGTGGCTATGGCTACACCTTC. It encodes CASSSAGRGYGYTF.

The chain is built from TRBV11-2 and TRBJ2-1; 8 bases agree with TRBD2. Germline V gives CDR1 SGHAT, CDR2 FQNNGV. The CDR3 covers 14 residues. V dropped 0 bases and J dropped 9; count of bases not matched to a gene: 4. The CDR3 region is CASSLDRTSIEQFF. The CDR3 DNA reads TGTGCCAGCAGCTTAGATAGGACTAGCATTGAGCAGTTCTTC.

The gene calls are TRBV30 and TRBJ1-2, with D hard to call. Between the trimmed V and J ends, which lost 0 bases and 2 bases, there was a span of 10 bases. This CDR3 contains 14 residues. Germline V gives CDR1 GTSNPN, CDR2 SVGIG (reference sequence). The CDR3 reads CAWSVRGGNYGYTF. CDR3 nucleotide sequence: TGTGCCTGGAGTGTAAGAGGAGGGAACTATGGCTACACCTTC. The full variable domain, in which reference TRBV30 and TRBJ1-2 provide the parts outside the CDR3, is SQTIHQWPATLVQPVGSPLSLECTVEGTSNPNLYWYRQAAGRGLQLLFYSVGIGQISSEVPQNLSASRPQDRQFILSSKKLLLSDSGFYLCAWSVRGGNYGYTFGSGTRLTVV.

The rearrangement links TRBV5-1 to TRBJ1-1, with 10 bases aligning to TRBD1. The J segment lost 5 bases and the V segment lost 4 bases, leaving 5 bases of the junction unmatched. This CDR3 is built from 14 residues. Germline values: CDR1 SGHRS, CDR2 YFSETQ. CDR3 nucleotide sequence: TGCGCCAGCAGCCCGACAGGGGGCAGGACTGAAGCTTTCTTT. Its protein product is CASSPTGGRTEAFF.

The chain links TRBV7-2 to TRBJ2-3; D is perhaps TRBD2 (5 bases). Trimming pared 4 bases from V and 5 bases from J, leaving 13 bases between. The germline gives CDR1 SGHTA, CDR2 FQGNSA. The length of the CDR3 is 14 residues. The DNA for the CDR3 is TGTGCCAGCAGCTCGTGGAGAGGAGGAGATACGCAGTATTTT. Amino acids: CASSSWRGGDTQYF. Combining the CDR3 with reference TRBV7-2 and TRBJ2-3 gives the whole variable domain GAGVSQSPSNKVTEKGKDVELRCDPISGHTALYWYRQSLGQGLEFLIYFQGNSAPDKSGLPSDRFSAERTGGSVSTLTIQRTQQEDSAVYLCASSSWRGGDTQYFGPGTRLTVL.